The 5 T cell receptor beta chains listed next were all sequenced from one sample in a study of long-term antiretroviral therapy in people with HIV. Samples were assayed with immunoSEQ v3.0 at survey level. Generated by immunoSEQ multiplex PCR, the TCRdb table keeps only in-frame clones and is missing some. The sample has around 21,000 clones, about 76% seen once; the top ten hold around 12%. The specimen comprised unsorted PBMCs, sampled 0.1 years before starting antiretroviral therapy. These receptors all stem from a man between 40 and 49 years old with HIV.

V is TRBV6-1 and J is TRBJ1-3, with 8 bases that match TRBD1. This CDR3 region has 15 residues. Per the germline V gene, CDR1 is MNHNS and CDR2 is SASEGT. V shed 3 bases, J shed 3 bases, and the junction held 4 bases outside the gene matches. The CDR3 sequence is CASSEDRDVGNTIYF. DNA of the CDR3: TGTGCCAGCAGTGAGGACAGGGACGTTGGAAACACCATATATTTT.

The chain recombines TRBV10-3 with TRBJ1-1; D gene uncertain. The germline V gene has CDR1 ENHRY and CDR2 SYGVKD. The germline V and J ends were trimmed by 4 bases and 1 base, with 4 bases remaining between them. The CDR3 consists of 12 residues. The CDR3 coding sequence is TGTGCCATCAGTGTGGGGAACACTGAAGCTTTCTTT. This gives the protein CAISVGNTEAFF.

A few counts support this clone. The genes are TRBV5-1 and TRBJ2-7; D is perhaps TRBD2 (5 bases). V gave up 0 bases and J gave up 8 bases, with 9 bases separating them. This CDR3 spans 12 amino acids. CDR1 SGHRS and CDR2 YFSETQ come from the germline V gene. CDR3 nucleotide sequence: TGCGCCAGCAGCTTGGCGGGGAGCCAGCAGTACTTC. Residues: CASSLAGSQQYF.

This clone has a single count. The J gene is TRBJ2-5, the V gene TRBV28; TRBD2 matches at 14 bases. The V gene's germline CDR1 is MDHEN and CDR2 SYDVKM. The CDR3 has 20 amino acids. The junction had 17 bases not matched to a gene; V was cut back by 3 bases and J by 5 bases. CDR3 residues: CASSFRWPPGLAGVGETQYF. CDR3 nucleotides: TGTGCCAGCAGTTTCCGATGGCCCCCGGGACTAGCGGGAGTAGGTGAGACCCAGTACTTC.

This chain uses TRBV9 with TRBJ1-2; D is ambiguous. Germline lookup yields CDR1 SGDLS and CDR2 YYNGEE. This CDR3 has 13 amino acids. The V end lost 0 bases, the J end lost 8 bases, and 11 bases lay between the germline ends. CDR3 region: CASSVEPGLGYTF. CDR3 bases: TGTGCCAGCAGCGTAGAGCCAGGCTTGGGCTACACCTTC.